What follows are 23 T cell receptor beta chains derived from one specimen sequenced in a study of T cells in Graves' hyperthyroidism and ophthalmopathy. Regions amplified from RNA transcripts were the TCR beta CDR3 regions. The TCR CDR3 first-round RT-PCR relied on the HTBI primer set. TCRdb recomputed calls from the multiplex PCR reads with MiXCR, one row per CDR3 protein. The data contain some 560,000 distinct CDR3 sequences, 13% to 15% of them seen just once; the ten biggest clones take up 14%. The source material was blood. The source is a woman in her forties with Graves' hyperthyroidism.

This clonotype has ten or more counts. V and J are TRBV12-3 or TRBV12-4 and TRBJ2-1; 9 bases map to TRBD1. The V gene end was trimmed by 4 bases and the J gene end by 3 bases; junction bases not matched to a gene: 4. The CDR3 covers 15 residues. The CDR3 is CASSSGTGYYNEQFF. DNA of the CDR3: TGTGCCAGCAGTTCCGGGACAGGGTACTACAATGAGCAGTTCTTC.

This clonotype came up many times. CDR3 sequence reads: CASSIPQGTQYF. The CDR3 nucleotides read TGTGCCAGCAGTATACCACAGGGTACGCAGTATTTT. V and J are TRBV12-3 or TRBV12-4 and TRBJ2-3; tentative D call: TRBD1 (6 bases). CDR3 length: 12 residues. The V and J ends lost 5 bases and 8 bases respectively, with 11 bases between them.

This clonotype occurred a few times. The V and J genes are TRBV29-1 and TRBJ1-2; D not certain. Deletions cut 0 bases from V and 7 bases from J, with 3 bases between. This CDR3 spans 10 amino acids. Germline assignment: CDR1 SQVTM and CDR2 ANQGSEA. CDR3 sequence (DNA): TGCAGCGTTGAAGACATTGGCTACACCTTC. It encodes CSVEDIGYTF. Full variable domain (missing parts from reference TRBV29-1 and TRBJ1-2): SAVISQKPSRDICQRGTSLTIQCQVDSQVTMMFWYRQQPGQSLTLIATANQGSEATYESGFVIDKFPISRPNLTFSTLTVSNMSPEDSSIYLCSVEDIGYTFGSGTRLTVV.

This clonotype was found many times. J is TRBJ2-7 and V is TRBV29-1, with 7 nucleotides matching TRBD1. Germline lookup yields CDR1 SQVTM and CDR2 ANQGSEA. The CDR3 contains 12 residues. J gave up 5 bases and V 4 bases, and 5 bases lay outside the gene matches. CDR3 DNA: TGCAGCGTTGGTAAGGGGGCCGACGAGCAGTACTTC. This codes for CSVGKGADEQYF.

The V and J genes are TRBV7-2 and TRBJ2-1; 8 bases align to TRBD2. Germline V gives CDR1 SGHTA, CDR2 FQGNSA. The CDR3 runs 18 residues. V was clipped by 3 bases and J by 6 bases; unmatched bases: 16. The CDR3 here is CASSFKGSGRIRGNEQFF. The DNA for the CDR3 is TGTGCCAGCAGCTTCAAGGGAAGCGGGAGAATAAGGGGCAATGAGCAGTTCTTC.

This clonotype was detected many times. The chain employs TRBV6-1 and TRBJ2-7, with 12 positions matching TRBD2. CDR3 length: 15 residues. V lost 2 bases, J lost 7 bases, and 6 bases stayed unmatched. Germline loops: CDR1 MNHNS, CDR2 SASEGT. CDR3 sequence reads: CASSEPGLAGLEQYF. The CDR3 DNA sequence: TGTGCCAGCAGTGAACCAGGACTAGCGGGATTGGAGCAGTACTTC.

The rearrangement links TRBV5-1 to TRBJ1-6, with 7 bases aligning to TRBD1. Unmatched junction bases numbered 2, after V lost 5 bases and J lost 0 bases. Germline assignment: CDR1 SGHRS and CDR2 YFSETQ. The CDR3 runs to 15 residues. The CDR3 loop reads CASRGQSSYNSPLHF. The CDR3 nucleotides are TGCGCCAGCAGGGGACAGAGCTCCTATAATTCACCCCTCCACTTT.

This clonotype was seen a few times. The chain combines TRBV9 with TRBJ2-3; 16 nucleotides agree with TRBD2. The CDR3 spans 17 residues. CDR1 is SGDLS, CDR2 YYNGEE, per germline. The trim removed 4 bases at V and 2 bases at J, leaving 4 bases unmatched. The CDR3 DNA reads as TGTGCCAGCAGCATGGGACTAGCGGGAGGGCACACAGATACGCAGTATTTT. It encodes CASSMGLAGGHTDTQYF. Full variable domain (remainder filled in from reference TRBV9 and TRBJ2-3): DSGVTQTPKHLITATGQRVTLRCSPRSGDLSVYWYQQSLDQGLQFLIQYYNGEERAKGNILERFSAQQFPDLHSELNLSSLELGDSALYFCASSMGLAGGHTDTQYFGPGTRLTVL.

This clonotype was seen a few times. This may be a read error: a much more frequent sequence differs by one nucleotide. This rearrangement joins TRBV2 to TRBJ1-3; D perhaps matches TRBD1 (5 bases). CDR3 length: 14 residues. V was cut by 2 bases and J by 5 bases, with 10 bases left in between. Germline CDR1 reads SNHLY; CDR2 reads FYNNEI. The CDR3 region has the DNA TGTGCCAGCAGTGAACGGGGGAGACGAAACACCATATATTTT. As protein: CASSERGRRNTIYF.

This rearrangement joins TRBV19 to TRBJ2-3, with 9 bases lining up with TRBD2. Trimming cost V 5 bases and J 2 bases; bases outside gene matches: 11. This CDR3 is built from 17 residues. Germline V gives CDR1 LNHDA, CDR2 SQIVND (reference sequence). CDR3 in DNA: TGTGCCAGTAGTCCACCCGTGACTAGCGGATCCACAGATACGCAGTATTTT. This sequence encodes CASSPPVTSGSTDTQYF.

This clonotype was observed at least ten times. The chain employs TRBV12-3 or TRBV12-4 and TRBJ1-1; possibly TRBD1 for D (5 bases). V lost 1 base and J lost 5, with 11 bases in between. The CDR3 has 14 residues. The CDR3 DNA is TGTGCCAGCAGTTTAGAGCCCGGGGGTACTGAAGCTTTCTTT. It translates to CASSLEPGGTEAFF.

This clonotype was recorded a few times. In DNA form, the CDR3 reads TGTGCCAGCAGTTATCTTGGACAGGCCCTTAGCAATCAGCCCCAGCATTTT. Amino acids: CASSYLGQALSNQPQHF. The V and J genes are TRBV28 and TRBJ1-5; 7 bases match TRBD1. Trimming cost V 4 bases and J 0 bases; bases outside gene matches: 9. Germline V gene lookup returns CDR1 MDHEN and CDR2 SYDVKM. CDR3 length: 17 amino acids. Based on the CDR3 plus reference TRBV28 and TRBJ1-5, the full variable domain is DVKVTQSSRYLVKRTGEKVFLECVQDMDHENMFWYRQDPGLGLRLIYFSYDVKMKEKGDIPEGYSVSREKKERFSLILESASTNQTSMYLCASSYLGQALSNQPQHFGDGTRLSIL.

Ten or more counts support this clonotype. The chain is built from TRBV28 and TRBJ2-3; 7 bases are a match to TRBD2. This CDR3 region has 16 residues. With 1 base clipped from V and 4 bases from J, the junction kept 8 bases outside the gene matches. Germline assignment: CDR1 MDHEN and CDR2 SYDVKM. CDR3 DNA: TGTGCCAGCAGTTTATATAGCGGGCGTGGGGCAGATACGCAGTATTTT. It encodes CASSLYSGRGADTQYF.

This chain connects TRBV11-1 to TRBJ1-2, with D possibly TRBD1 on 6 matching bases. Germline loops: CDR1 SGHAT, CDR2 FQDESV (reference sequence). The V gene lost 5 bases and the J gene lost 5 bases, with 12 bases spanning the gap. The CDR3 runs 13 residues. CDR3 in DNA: TGTGCCAGCAGCCCGAACAGGGCGTATGGCTACACCTTC. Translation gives CASSPNRAYGYTF.

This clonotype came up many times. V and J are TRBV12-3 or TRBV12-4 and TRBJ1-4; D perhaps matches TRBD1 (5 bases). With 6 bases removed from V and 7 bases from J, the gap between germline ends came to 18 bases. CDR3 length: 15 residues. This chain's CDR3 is CASRPRDSGGEKLFF. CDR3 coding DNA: TGTGCCAGCAGACCTCGGGACTCCGGGGGTGAAAAACTGTTTTTT.

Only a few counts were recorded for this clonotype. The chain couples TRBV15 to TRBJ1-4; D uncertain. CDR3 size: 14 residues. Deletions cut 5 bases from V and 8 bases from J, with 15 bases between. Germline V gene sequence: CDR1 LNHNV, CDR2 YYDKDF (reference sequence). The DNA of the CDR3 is TGTGCCACCAGCTCCCCGGGCGTTAGAGAAAAACTGTTTTTT. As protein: CATSSPGVREKLFF.

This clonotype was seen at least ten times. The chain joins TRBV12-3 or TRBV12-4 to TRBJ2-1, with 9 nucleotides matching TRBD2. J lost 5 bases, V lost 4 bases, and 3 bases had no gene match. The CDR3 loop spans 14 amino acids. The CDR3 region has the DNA TGTGCCAGCAGTTGGGGACTAGCCAACAATGAGCAGTTCTTC. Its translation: CASSWGLANNEQFF.

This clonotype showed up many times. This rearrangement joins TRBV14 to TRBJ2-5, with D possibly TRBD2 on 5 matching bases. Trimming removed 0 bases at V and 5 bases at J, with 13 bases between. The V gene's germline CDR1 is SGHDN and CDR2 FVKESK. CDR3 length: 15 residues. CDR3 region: CASSQELLAGETQYF. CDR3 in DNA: TGTGCCAGCAGCCAAGAACTCCTAGCCGGGGAGACCCAGTACTTC.

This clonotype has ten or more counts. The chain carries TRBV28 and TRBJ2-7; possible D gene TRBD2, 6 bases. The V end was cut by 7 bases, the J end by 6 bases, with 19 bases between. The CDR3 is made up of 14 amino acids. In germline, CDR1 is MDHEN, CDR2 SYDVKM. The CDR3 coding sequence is TGTGCCAGCACCTTGGGGGACTCCACCCTCGAGCAGTACTTC. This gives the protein CASTLGDSTLEQYF.

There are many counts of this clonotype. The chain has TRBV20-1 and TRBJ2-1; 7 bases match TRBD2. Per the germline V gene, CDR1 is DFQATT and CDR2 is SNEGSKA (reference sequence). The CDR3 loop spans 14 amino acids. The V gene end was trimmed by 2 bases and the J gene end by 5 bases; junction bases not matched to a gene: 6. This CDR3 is CSARNSGSNNEQFF. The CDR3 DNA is TGCAGTGCTAGAAATAGCGGGTCGAACAATGAGCAGTTCTTC.

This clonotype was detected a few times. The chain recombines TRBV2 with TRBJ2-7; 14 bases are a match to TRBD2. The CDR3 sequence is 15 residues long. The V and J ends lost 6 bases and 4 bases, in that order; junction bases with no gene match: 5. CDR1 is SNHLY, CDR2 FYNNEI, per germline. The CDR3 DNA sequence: TGTGCCAGCAGCGACGGGACTAGCGGGAGTTACGAGCAGTACTTC. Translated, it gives CASSDGTSGSYEQYF.

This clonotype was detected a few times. The CDR3 loop reads CASSIDPTAKPYGYTF. The CDR3 DNA reads as TGTGCCAGTAGTATAGATCCCACGGCCAAGCCCTATGGCTACACCTTC. The rearrangement links TRBV19 to TRBJ1-2, with D unresolved. This CDR3 has 16 residues. Germline CDR1 reads LNHDA; CDR2 reads SQIVND (reference sequence). Trimming shortened V by 0 bases and J by 4 bases, and 15 bases separated the two germline ends.

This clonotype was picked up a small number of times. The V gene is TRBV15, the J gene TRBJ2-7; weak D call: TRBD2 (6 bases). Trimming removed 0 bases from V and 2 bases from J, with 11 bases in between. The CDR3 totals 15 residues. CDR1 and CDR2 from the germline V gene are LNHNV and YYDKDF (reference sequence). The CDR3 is CATSREDSGPYEQYF. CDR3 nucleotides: TGTGCCACCAGCAGAGAAGATAGCGGCCCCTACGAGCAGTACTTC.